The entry that follows covers one T cell receptor beta chain sequence. This record comes from a study of blood T cell repertoires in COVID-19. From germline, CDR1 is SGHTA and CDR2 FQGNSA. CDR3 length: 15 amino acids. The ends were cut back, 3 bases at V and 4 bases at J, with 15 bases in the middle. Some clones are missing from TCRdb's copy, which holds only in-frame ones; the method was immunoSEQ multiplex PCR. The sample lists approximately 220,000 clones, under 90% occurring once. The clonotype originates from a woman aged 45-65 years who had been exposed to COVID-19. Sequencing was done on a sample of PBMCs or T cells enriched from blood (not recorded which). The chain combines TRBV7-2 with TRBJ1-1; TRBD1 is a possible D gene (5 bases). The CDR3 here is CASSFVKVGPTEAFF. CDR3 bases: TGTGCCAGCAGCTTTGTTAAGGTGGGGCCCACTGAAGCTTTCTTT.